The 14 T cell receptor beta chains below come from one sample, sequenced in a study of T-cell memory formation after mild COVID-19. TCRdb passed the 5' RACE reads through MiXCR, listing each CDR3 protein once. The data contain 350,000 or so distinct CDR3 sequences, around 21% of them singletons. What was sequenced was PBMCs or a T cell subset sorted from them (not recorded which). All receptors derive from an adult woman who had mild COVID-19 (a few samples of this study predate the infection). Cell type and time point are not known.

A single count supports this clonotype. The rearrangement uses TRBV9 and TRBJ2-2; D gene uncertain. Trimming took off 3 bases at V and 8 bases at J, with 8 bases between the two ends. The CDR3 consists of 12 residues. CDR1 is SGDLS and CDR2 is YYNGEE in the germline V gene. CDR3 DNA: TGTGCCAGCAGCGACCGATCGGGGGAGCTGTTTTTT. This encodes CASSDRSGELFF. The variable domain in full, completed from reference TRBV9 and TRBJ2-2, reads DSGVTQTPKHLITATGQRVTLRCSPRSGDLSVYWYQQSLDQGLQFLIQYYNGEERAKGNILERFSAQQFPDLHSELNLSSLELGDSALYFCASSDRSGELFFGEGSRLTVL.

This clonotype was seen many times. The junction shows a germline mismatch at one end, possibly a read error. V and J are TRBV5-1 and TRBJ2-7, with 11 bases fitting TRBD2. This CDR3 has 12 residues. Germline V lookup: CDR1 SGHRS, CDR2 YFSETQ. The CDR3 DNA reads as TGTGCCAGCAGTCTAGCGGGAGGCGAGCAGTACTTC. As protein: CASSLAGGEQYF. The entire variable domain, with the rest obtained from reference TRBV5-1 and TRBJ2-7, is as follows: KAGVTQTPRYLIKTRGQQVTLSCSPISGHRSVSWYQQTPGQGLQFLFEYFSETQRNKGNFPGRFSGRQFSNSRSEMNVSTLELGDSALYLCASSLAGGEQYFGPGTRLTVT.

The V gene is TRBV12-3 or TRBV12-4, the J gene TRBJ2-7, with D tentatively TRBD2 (6 bases). V lost 1 base, J lost 1 base, and 11 bases lay in between. The CDR3 length is 15 residues. CDR3: CASSLGGLGSYEQYF. In nucleotides, the CDR3 is TGTGCCAGCAGTTTAGGGGGACTTGGATCCTACGAGCAGTACTTC.

The J gene is TRBJ2-3, the V gene TRBV5-5; 8 bases agree with TRBD2. The CDR3 has 15 residues. Germline CDR1 and CDR2: SGHKS and YYEKEE (reference sequence). V was pared by 7 bases and J by 2 bases, with 9 bases of the junction left unmatched. The CDR3 DNA reads as TGTGCCAGCCGCAGACTAGCGCAGACCACAGATACGCAGTATTTT. Residues: CASRRLAQTTDTQYF.

This clonotype was counted only a few times. V is TRBV6-6 and J is TRBJ1-6; 7 bases map to TRBD1. The CDR3 loop spans 14 amino acids. V shed 4 bases, J shed 9 bases, and the junction held 6 bases outside the gene matches. From germline, CDR1 is MNHNY and CDR2 SVGAGI (reference sequence). CDR3 in DNA: TGTGCCAGCAGTTCAGGGGGGATCGGTTCACCCCTCCACTTT. This gives the protein CASSSGGIGSPLHF.

The V and J genes are TRBV7-2 and TRBJ1-4; D is perhaps TRBD1 (5 bases). The CDR3 sequence is 16 residues long. V lost 5 bases and J 8 bases, leaving 21 bases between the germline ends. Germline CDR1 is SGHTA and CDR2 is FQGNSA. The CDR3 region is CASSPAAVGEGEKLFF. The CDR3 DNA sequence: TGTGCCAGCAGCCCCGCGGCGGTAGGGGAGGGCGAAAAACTGTTTTTT.

This clonotype was counted a few times. This chain links TRBV7-2 with TRBJ2-3; TRBD2 aligns across 8 bases. Germline V CDR1 and CDR2: SGHTA, FQGNSA. This CDR3 is 15 amino acids long. Trimming took 5 bases from V and 6 from J; bases not matched to a gene: 10. CDR3 residues: CASSRRTGGRDTQYF. As DNA, the CDR3 is TGTGCCAGCAGCCGTAGGACGGGGGGGAGGGATACGCAGTATTTT.

This clonotype appeared a few times. V and J are TRBV12-3 or TRBV12-4 and TRBJ2-3; TRBD2 matches 8 bases. CDR3 length: 15 residues. Losses at the gene ends were 3 bases for V and 0 bases for J; bases not matched to a gene: 2. CDR3 nucleotides: TGTGCCAGCAGTTTTACTAGCGGAAGCACAGATACGCAGTATTTT. Residues: CASSFTSGSTDTQYF.

The V and J genes are TRBV7-3 and TRBJ2-5; 9 bases are a match to TRBD2. The V segment lost 5 bases and the J segment 0 bases; nucleotides outside the gene matches: 4. The CDR3 runs 15 residues. CDR1 is SGHTA and CDR2 is FQGTGA in the germline V gene. For the CDR3, the DNA is TGTGCCAGCAGCGAAAGCGGGGGGTACCAAGAGACCCAGTACTTC. It encodes CASSESGGYQETQYF.

This chain joins TRBV2 and TRBJ2-7; D possibly corresponds to TRBD1 (5 bases). The CDR3 is 13 residues long. Germline values: CDR1 SNHLY, CDR2 FYNNEI. Trimming cost V 7 bases and J 1 base, with 11 bases left between them. The CDR3 sequence is CASKGAASYEQYF. The CDR3 nucleotides are TGTGCCAGCAAAGGGGCGGCTTCCTACGAGCAGTACTTC.

The chain employs TRBV29-1 and TRBJ2-7, with D possibly TRBD1 on 6 matching bases. Germline V gene data show CDR1 as SQVTM and CDR2 as ANQGSEA. This CDR3 is built from 13 residues. The V end lost 6 bases, the J end lost 4 bases, and 16 bases lay between the germline ends. As DNA, the CDR3 is TGCAGCGTCCTTACAGGGACCACTTACGAGCAGTACTTC. Protein product: CSVLTGTTYEQYF.

The rearrangement uses TRBV20-1 and TRBJ1-6; D is unresolved. The CDR3 is 15 amino acids. Germline assignment: CDR1 DFQATT and CDR2 SNEGSKA (reference sequence). With 2 bases removed from V and 6 bases from J, the gap between germline ends came to 14 bases. The CDR3 nucleotides read TGCAGTGCTAGAACCATAGGGTCTATTAATTCACCCCTCCACTTT. Translating gives CSARTIGSINSPLHF.

This clonotype turned up a few times. This CDR3 is CASRFSQGEQFF. DNA for the CDR3: TGTGCCAGCAGATTTAGCCAGGGGGAGCAGTTCTTC. The chain employs TRBV2 and TRBJ2-1, with D possibly being TRBD1 (6 bases). CDR1 is SNHLY, CDR2 FYNNEI, per germline. V lost 6 bases, J lost 10 bases, and 13 bases lay in between. The CDR3 consists of 12 residues. The full variable domain, with the rest looked up from reference TRBV2 and TRBJ2-1, is EPEVTQTPSHQVTQMGQEVILRCVPISNHLYFYWYRQILGQKVEFLVSFYNNEISEKSEIFDDQFSVERPDGSNFTLKIRSTKLEDSAMYFCASRFSQGEQFFGPGTRLTVL.

In this sample, this clonotype turned up a few times. The chain links TRBV12-3 or TRBV12-4 to TRBJ2-3; D is unclear. The CDR3 consists of 15 residues. V was clipped by 4 bases and J by 3 bases, with 14 bases between them. The CDR3 loop is CASSYPPALTDTQYF. CDR3 sequence (DNA): TGTGCCAGCAGTTACCCCCCGGCCCTGACAGATACGCAGTATTTT.